A selection of T cell receptor beta chains follows, all from one sample in a study of blood T cell repertoires in COVID-19. Only in-frame clones appear in the TCRdb table, and some are missing; sequencing was by immunoSEQ multiplex PCR. The sample holds about 69,000 clones, around 87% seen once. Sequences were obtained from peripheral blood. The source of these receptors is a man in his fifties with acute or convalescent COVID-19. Both conserved end residues are part of each CDR3. The order of the fields is V gene, J gene, CDR3 protein.

TRBV6-6	TRBJ1-5	CASTVGGPGNQPQHF
TRBV5-5	TRBJ2-5	CASTLMPSAGGPRYF
TRBV9	TRBJ2-3	CASSRNQGSADTQYF
TRBV19	TRBJ1-1	CASSRDGNTEAFF
TRBV24-1	TRBJ2-2	CATSNRDSNREVNTGELFF
TRBV7-9	TRBJ2-5	CASSKTGRKTQYF
TRBV11-2	TRBJ2-3	CASSFRRKSGIWGTDTQYF
TRBV12-3/TRBV12-4	TRBJ1-2	CASSHRQDSGYTF
TRBV18	TRBJ1-5	CASSGQGAGGGSNQPQHF
TRBV6-1	TRBJ2-7	CASTDGGISYEQYF
TRBV20-1	TRBJ2-1	CSASMERDYYNEQFF